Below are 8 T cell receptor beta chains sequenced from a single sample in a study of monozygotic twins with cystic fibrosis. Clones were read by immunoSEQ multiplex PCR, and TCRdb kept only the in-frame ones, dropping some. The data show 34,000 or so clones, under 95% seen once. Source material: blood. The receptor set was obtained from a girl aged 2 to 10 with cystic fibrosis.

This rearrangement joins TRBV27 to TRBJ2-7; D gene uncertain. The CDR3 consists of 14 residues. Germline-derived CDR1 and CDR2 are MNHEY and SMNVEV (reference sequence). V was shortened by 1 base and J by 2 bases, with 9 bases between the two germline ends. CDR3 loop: CASSLFPPPYEQYF. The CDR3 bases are TGTGCCAGCAGTTTATTCCCTCCACCCTACGAGCAGTACTTC.

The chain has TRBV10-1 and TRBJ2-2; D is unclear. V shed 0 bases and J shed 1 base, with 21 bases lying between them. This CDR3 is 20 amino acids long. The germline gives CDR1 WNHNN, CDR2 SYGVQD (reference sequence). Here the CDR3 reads CASSESGLPSPFKNTGELFF. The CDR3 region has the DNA TGCGCCAGCAGTGAGTCGGGCCTCCCGTCGCCCTTTAAGAACACCGGGGAGCTGTTTTTT.

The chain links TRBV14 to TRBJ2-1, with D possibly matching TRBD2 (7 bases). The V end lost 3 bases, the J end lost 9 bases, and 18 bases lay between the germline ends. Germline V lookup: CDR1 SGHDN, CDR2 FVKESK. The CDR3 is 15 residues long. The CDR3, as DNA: TGTGCCAGCAGCCAGACTCGCGGGGGCCGGGGTGAGCAGTTCTTC. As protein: CASSQTRGGRGEQFF.

CDR3 loop: CASSYSTAVSGAQHF. CDR3 DNA sequence: TGTGCCAGCAGTTACTCGACCGCAGTGTCGGGAGCCCAGCATTTT. This sequence joins TRBV6-6 and TRBJ1-5; no definite D call. Trimming left V 0 bases short and J 11 bases short, with 17 bases between. This CDR3 region has 15 residues. The V gene's germline CDR1 is MNHNY and CDR2 SVGAGI (reference sequence).

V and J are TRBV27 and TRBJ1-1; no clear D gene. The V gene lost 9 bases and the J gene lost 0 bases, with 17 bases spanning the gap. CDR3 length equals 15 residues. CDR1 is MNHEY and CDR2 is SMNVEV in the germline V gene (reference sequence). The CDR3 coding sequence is TGTGCCAGTACCACGATCGGGAGATTGAACACTGAAGCTTTCTTT. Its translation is CASTTIGRLNTEAFF.

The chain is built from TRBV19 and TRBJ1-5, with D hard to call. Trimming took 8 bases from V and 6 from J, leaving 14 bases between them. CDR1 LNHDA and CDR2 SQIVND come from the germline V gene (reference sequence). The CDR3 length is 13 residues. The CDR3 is CASLGRRSQPQHF. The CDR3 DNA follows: TGTGCCAGTCTCGGCCGGAGGAGTCAGCCCCAGCATTTT.

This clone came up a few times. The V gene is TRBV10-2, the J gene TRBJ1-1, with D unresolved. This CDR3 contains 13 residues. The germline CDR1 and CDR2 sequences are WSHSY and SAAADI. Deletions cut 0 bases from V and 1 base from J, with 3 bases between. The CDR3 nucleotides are TGCGCCAGCAGTGAGTCCCCGAACACTGAAGCTTTCTTT. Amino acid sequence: CASSESPNTEAFF.

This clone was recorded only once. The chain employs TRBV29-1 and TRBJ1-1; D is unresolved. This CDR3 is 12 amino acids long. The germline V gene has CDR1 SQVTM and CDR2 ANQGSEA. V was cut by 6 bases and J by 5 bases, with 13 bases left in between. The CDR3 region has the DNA TGCAGCGTCTCCCCCCCGGTGACTGAAGCTTTCTTT. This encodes CSVSPPVTEAFF.